Listed here are 28 T cell receptor beta chains from one sample, sequenced in a study of response to subunit inactivated influenza vaccine. MiXCR was run by TCRdb on the RT-PCR reads, yielding one entry per CDR3 protein. The repertoire consists of 500,000 or so distinct CDR3 sequences, with approximately 15% occurring once and the leading ten covering 3%. The source material was CD4+ T cells sorted from PBMCs, sampled approximately 25 months after vaccination. The receptors originated from a man between 50 and 69 years old who received an inactivated influenza vaccine.

This clonotype has just a few counts. This CDR3 is CASSFGADSLRGYTF. The DNA of the CDR3 is TGTGCCAGCAGTTTCGGGGCGGACTCTCTGAGGGGCTACACCTTC. The V and J genes are TRBV28 and TRBJ1-2, with D perhaps TRBD1 (5 bases). The CDR3 runs 15 residues. Per the germline V gene, CDR1 is MDHEN and CDR2 is SYDVKM. Trimming took 3 bases from V and 8 from J, leaving 19 bases between them.

At least ten counts were recorded for this clonotype. This sequence joins TRBV12-3 or TRBV12-4 and TRBJ1-1, with D unresolved. The CDR3 totals 12 residues. The V end lost 3 bases, the J end lost 8 bases, and 10 bases lay between the germline ends. Here the CDR3 DNA reads TGTGCCAGCAGTTTGGGGTCCGGGGAAGCTTTCTTT. Its protein is CASSLGSGEAFF.

This clonotype has more than one count but fewer than ten. The J gene is TRBJ2-7, the V gene TRBV27, with 7 bases lining up with TRBD2. The CDR3 has 14 residues. V lost 5 bases to trimming and J lost 3 bases; unmatched junction nucleotides: 7. Germline V gene data show CDR1 as MNHEY and CDR2 as SMNVEV (reference sequence). The CDR3 spells CASSAMASGYEQYF. For the CDR3, the DNA is TGTGCCAGCAGTGCCATGGCTAGCGGCTACGAGCAGTACTTC.

In the case of this clonotype: At one boundary the junction diverges from the germline segment, which might be a read error. The chain has TRBV5-1 and TRBJ2-7; TRBD2 matches 8 bases. CDR3 length: 16 residues. Germline CDR1 SGHRS, CDR2 YFSETQ. The CDR3, as DNA: TGCGCCGGCAGCGGGGAGACTAGCGCCTACTCCTACGAGCAGTACTTC. Translated, it gives CAGSGETSAYSYEQYF.

This clonotype was recorded at least ten times. The rearrangement joins TRBV20-1 to TRBJ2-5; D gene ambiguous. From germline, CDR1 is DFQATT and CDR2 SNEGSKA (reference sequence). CDR3 size: 13 residues. Trimming shortened V by 0 bases and J by 4 bases, and 9 bases separated the two germline ends. The CDR3 region has the DNA TGCAGTGCTAGAGATACGAATGGAGAGACCCAGTACTTC. It specifies CSARDTNGETQYF.

The J gene is TRBJ2-1, the V gene TRBV10-3; D is ambiguous. CDR3 length equals 12 residues. V was trimmed by 5 bases and J by 10 bases, leaving 12 bases between them. The germline V gene encodes CDR1 ENHRY and CDR2 SYGVKD. The CDR3 here is CAISPAATEQFF. CDR3 nucleotides: TGTGCCATCAGTCCCGCGGCAACGGAGCAGTTCTTC.

This clonotype has just one count. The chain has TRBV7-9 and TRBJ1-4, with no clear D. Germline CDR1 SEHNR, CDR2 FQNEAQ (reference sequence). The ends were cut back, 1 base at V and 10 bases at J, with 10 bases in the middle. The CDR3 totals 13 residues. The CDR3 sequence: CASSLGEVGKLFF. DNA for the CDR3: TGTGCCAGCAGCTTAGGAGAAGTTGGAAAACTGTTTTTT.

Details on this clonotype: One end of the junction varies from germline; a read error may be responsible. This sequence joins TRBV4-3 and TRBJ1-1; D is undetermined. CDR3 size: 13 residues. CDR1 is LGHNA, CDR2 YSLEER, per germline. CDR3 nucleotides: TGCTCCAGCAGCCAAGATAAACAAACTGAAGCTTTCTTT. Amino acid sequence: CSSSQDKQTEAFF.

This clonotype was observed a handful of times. The gene calls are TRBV7-8 and TRBJ2-3; possible D gene TRBD2, 7 bases. V gave up 1 base and J gave up 1 base, with 18 bases separating them. Germline values: CDR1 SGHVS, CDR2 FQNEAQ. The CDR3 has 18 amino acids. As DNA, the CDR3 is TGTGCCAGCAGCTTAGTGGGGGGGCCATTGTCTCGCACAGATACGCAGTATTTT. Protein sequence: CASSLVGGPLSRTDTQYF.

The V call is TRBV18, the J call TRBJ2-7; D tentatively reads TRBD1 or TRBD2 (5 bases each). CDR1 is KGHSH and CDR2 is LQKENI in the germline V gene. Trimming shortened V by 1 base and J by 1 base, and 8 bases separated the two germline ends. The CDR3 sequence is 14 residues long. In nucleotides, the CDR3 is TGTGCCAGCTCACCACGGGACGGGTCCTACGAGCAGTACTTC. Protein: CASSPRDGSYEQYF.

Only a few counts were recorded for this clonotype. The chain combines TRBV29-1 with TRBJ2-7; possibly TRBD2 for D (6 bases). The V end lost 7 bases, the J end lost 1 base, and 11 bases lay between the germline ends. CDR1 and CDR2 (germline): SQVTM, ANQGSEA. The CDR3 consists of 12 residues. CDR3 nucleotides: TGCAGCGGTGGGAGGAATTCCTACGAGCAGTACTTC. This gives the protein CSGGRNSYEQYF.

This clonotype appeared a few times. The V call is TRBV12-3 or TRBV12-4, the J call TRBJ2-7; the D gene is possibly TRBD1 (5 bases). V lost 6 bases to trimming and J lost 1 base, with 19 bases between them. The CDR3 has 16 amino acids. DNA for the CDR3: TGTGCCAGCAGCCCCACTCTGCGACAGCATTCCTACGAGCAGTACTTC. Its protein product is CASSPTLRQHSYEQYF.

This clonotype was seen only a few times. The chain is built from TRBV20-1 and TRBJ2-7, with 12 bases identical to TRBD2. The CDR3 sequence is 15 residues long. Germline CDR1 and CDR2: DFQATT and SNEGSKA (reference sequence). V shed 1 base and J 6 bases; nucleotides not matched to a gene: 7. CDR3 DNA: TGCAGTGCTAGAGTTCCCCTAGCGGGAGGGCGCGAGCAGTACTTC. It encodes CSARVPLAGGREQYF.

This chain connects TRBV7-8 to TRBJ2-5; D remains unclear. The CDR3 has 14 amino acids. Germline V gene lookup returns CDR1 SGHVS and CDR2 FQNEAQ. V dropped 0 bases and J dropped 2 bases, with 7 bases sitting between them. The chain's CDR3 is CASSLATAQETQYF. As DNA, the CDR3 is TGTGCCAGCAGCTTAGCTACAGCTCAAGAGACCCAGTACTTC.

This clonotype was seen a handful of times. The chain carries TRBV20-1 and TRBJ1-6; D is perhaps TRBD1 (6 bases). Germline CDR1 reads DFQATT; CDR2 reads SNEGSKA (reference sequence). V lost 5 bases and J lost 6, with 11 bases in between. The CDR3 contains 13 residues. CDR3: CSAPRTANSPLHF. The CDR3 DNA is TGCAGTGCTCCAAGGACAGCTAATTCACCCCTCCACTTT.

This clonotype was observed a handful of times. V usage is TRBV6-5 and J usage is TRBJ1-6; D not certain. This CDR3 has 13 amino acids. V was clipped by 0 bases and J by 7 bases, with 4 bases between them. Germline V CDR1 and CDR2: MNHEY, SVGAGI. This chain's CDR3 is CASSYSLNSPLHF. CDR3 nucleotide sequence: TGTGCCAGCAGTTACTCCTTGAATTCACCCCTCCACTTT.

With regard to this clonotype: A read error may explain this, as a much larger clone is one base away. The rearrangement links TRBV10-3 to TRBJ2-2; D is perhaps TRBD2 (5 bases). Germline CDR1 reads ENHRY; CDR2 reads SYGVKD. V dropped 11 bases and J dropped 0 bases, with 13 bases sitting between them. The CDR3 totals 14 residues. CDR3 sequence (DNA): TGTGCCTTCTCGGGGTCCTCGAACACCGGGGAGCTGTTTTTT. Translated: CAFSGSSNTGELFF.

This clonotype was picked up many times. The CDR3: CASSILEDTQYF. The CDR3 nucleotides are TGCGCCAGCAGCATACTGGAAGATACGCAGTATTTT. The chain joins TRBV5-1 to TRBJ2-3; no clear D gene. CDR3 size: 12 residues. Trimming cost V 4 bases and J 5 bases, with 8 bases left between them. Germline values: CDR1 SGHRS, CDR2 YFSETQ.

This clonotype appeared a few times. The chain couples TRBV18 to TRBJ2-3; 10 bases are a match to TRBD2. This CDR3 has 16 amino acids. V trimming: 4 bases; J trimming: 3 bases; junction bases outside the gene matches: 7. Germline V gene data show CDR1 as KGHSH and CDR2 as LQKENI. The CDR3 nucleotides read TGTGCCAGCTCACGTCTAGCGGGAGTCGGAACAGATACGCAGTATTTT. It yields the protein CASSRLAGVGTDTQYF.

The sample holds a few counts of this clonotype. The J gene is TRBJ1-5, the V gene TRBV5-5, with no clear D. This CDR3 is built from 13 residues. Germline lookup yields CDR1 SGHKS and CDR2 YYEKEE (reference sequence). V lost 0 bases, J lost 10 bases, and 11 bases lay in between. The CDR3 DNA follows: TGTGCCAGCAGCTTGGAGCTGGGCCATCCCCAGCATTTT. It is translated as CASSLELGHPQHF.

This clonotype came up a few times. The chain links TRBV6-5 to TRBJ1-2, with TRBD1 matching 9 bases. CDR1 is MNHEY and CDR2 is SVGAGI in the germline V gene. The V segment lost 4 bases and the J segment 8 bases; nucleotides outside the gene matches: 8. The CDR3 length is 14 residues. This chain's CDR3 is CASSSGTGRGGYTF. The CDR3 region has the DNA TGTGCCAGCAGTTCCGGGACAGGGAGAGGCGGCTACACCTTC.

The chain has TRBV29-1 and TRBJ1-2; D possibly corresponds to TRBD1 (5 bases). The V end was cut by 8 bases, the J end by 8 bases, with 15 bases between. The germline CDR1 and CDR2 sequences are SQVTM and ANQGSEA. The CDR3 consists of 11 residues. CDR3 DNA: TGCAGCATTTATGGGGCCGACGGCTACACCTTC. It codes for CSIYGADGYTF.

The chain carries TRBV4-2 and TRBJ2-5, with TRBD1 identical over 7 bases. The CDR3 runs 15 residues. Trimming at V came to 0 bases and at J to 5 bases, leaving 6 bases not matched to a gene. The germline V gene encodes CDR1 LGHNA and CDR2 YNFKEQ. In DNA form, the CDR3 reads TGTGCCAGCAGCCAAGACGAGGGGGCCGGCGAGACCCAGTACTTC. The encoded protein is CASSQDEGAGETQYF.

Only a few counts were recorded for this clonotype. V is TRBV29-1 and J is TRBJ1-1; possible D gene TRBD1, 6 bases. Trimming pared 7 bases from V and 5 bases from J, leaving 20 bases between. This CDR3 has 14 residues. The V gene's germline CDR1 is SQVTM and CDR2 ANQGSEA. The CDR3: CSALTGSVVTEAFF. DNA for the CDR3: TGCAGCGCTCTGACAGGATCGGTGGTTACTGAAGCTTTCTTT.

There are a few counts of this clonotype. The CDR3 region is CASSLGGTGSYSNQPQHF. The CDR3, as DNA: TGTGCCAGCAGCTTAGGTGGGACAGGGTCCTATAGCAATCAGCCCCAGCATTTT. This chain links TRBV11-2 with TRBJ1-5, with 9 bases fitting TRBD1. The CDR3 is 18 residues long. Per germline, CDR1 SGHAT and CDR2 FQNNGV. Trimming removed 1 base from V and 0 bases from J; junction bases left unmatched: 7.

In this sample, this clonotype turned up many times. The V call is TRBV11-2, the J call TRBJ1-1; no clear D gene. Germline lookup yields CDR1 SGHAT and CDR2 FQNNGV. This CDR3 has 15 residues. Trimming removed 1 base at V and 5 bases at J, with 14 bases between. In nucleotides, the CDR3 is TGTGCCAGCAGCTTAGGATCGGGCTTCGGAACTGAAGCTTTCTTT. It codes for CASSLGSGFGTEAFF. Full variable domain (outside the CDR3, taken from reference TRBV11-2 and TRBJ1-1): EAGVAQSPRYKIIEKRQSVAFWCNPISGHATLYWYQQILGQGPKLLIQFQNNGVVDDSQLPKDRFSAERLKGVDSTLKIQPAKLEDSAVYLCASSLGSGFGTEAFFGQGTRLTVV.

The chain joins TRBV12-3 or TRBV12-4 to TRBJ2-1, with TRBD2 matching 9 bases. There are 17 residues in the CDR3. V dropped 3 bases and J dropped 7; count of bases not matched to a gene: 13. CDR3 loop: CASSFAPTGRGGNEQFF. The DNA of the CDR3 is TGTGCCAGCAGTTTCGCCCCGACTGGGCGGGGGGGTAATGAGCAGTTCTTC.

The gene calls are TRBV25-1 and TRBJ1-3; D is undetermined. Germline V gene lookup returns CDR1 MGHDK and CDR2 SYGVNS. The CDR3 length is 16 residues. V was clipped by 1 base and J by 3 bases, with 13 bases between them. The CDR3 DNA reads as TGTGCCAGCAGTGAATGGGCGGGAGTAGGTGGAAACACCATATATTTT. Residues: CASSEWAGVGGNTIYF.